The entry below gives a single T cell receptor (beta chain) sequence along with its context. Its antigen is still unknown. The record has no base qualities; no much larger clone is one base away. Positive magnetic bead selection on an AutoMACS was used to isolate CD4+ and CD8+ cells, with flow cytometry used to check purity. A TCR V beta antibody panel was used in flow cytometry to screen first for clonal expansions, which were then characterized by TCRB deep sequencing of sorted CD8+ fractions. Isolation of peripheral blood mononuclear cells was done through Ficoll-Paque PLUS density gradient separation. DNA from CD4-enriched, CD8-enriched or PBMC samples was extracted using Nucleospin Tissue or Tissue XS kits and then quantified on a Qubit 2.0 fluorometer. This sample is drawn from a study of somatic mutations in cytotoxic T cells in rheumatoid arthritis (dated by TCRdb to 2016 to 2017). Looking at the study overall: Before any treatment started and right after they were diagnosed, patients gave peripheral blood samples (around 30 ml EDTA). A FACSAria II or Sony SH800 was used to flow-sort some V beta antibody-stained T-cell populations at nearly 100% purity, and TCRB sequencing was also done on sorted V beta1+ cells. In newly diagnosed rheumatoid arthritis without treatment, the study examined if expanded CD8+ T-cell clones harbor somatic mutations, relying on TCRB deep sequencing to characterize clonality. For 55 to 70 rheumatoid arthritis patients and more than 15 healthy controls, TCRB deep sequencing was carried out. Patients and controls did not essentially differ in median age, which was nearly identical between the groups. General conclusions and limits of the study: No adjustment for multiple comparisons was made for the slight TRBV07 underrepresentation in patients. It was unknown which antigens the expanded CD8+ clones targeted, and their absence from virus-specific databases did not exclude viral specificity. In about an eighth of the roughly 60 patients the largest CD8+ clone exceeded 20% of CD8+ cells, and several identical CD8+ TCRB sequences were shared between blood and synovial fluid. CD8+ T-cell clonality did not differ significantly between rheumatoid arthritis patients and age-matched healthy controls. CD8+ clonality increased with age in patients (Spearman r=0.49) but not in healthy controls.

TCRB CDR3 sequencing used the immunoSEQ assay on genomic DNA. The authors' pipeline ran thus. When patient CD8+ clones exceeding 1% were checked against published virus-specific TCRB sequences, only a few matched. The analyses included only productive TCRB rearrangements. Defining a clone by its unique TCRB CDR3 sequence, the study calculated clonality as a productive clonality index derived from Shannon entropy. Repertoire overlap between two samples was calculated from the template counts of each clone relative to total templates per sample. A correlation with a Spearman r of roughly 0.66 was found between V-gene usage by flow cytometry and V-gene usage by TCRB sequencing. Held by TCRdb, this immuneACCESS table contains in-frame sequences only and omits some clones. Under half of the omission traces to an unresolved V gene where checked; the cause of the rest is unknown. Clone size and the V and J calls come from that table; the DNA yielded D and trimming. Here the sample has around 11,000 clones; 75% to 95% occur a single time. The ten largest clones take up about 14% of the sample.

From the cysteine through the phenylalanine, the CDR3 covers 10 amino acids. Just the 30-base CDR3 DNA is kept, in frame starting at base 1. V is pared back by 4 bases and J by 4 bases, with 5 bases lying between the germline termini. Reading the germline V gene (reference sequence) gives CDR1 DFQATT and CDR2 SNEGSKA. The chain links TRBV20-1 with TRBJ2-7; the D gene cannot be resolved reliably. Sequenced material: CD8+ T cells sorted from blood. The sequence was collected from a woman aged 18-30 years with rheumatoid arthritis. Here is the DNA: TGCAGTGCTATGGAGTACGAGCAGTACTTC. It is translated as CSAMEYEQYF.